A selection of T cell receptor beta chains follows, all from one sample in a study of shared clonotypes between healthy human individuals. Sequenced by immunoSEQ multiplex PCR; TCRdb stores in-frame clones only, minus some. In the table there are hundreds of thousands of clones, 95% to 97% of which are singletons. Sequencing was done on a sample of naive CD8+ T cells sorted from blood. The receptors derive from a woman in her 30s in good health. The CDR3 runs from the conserved cysteine through the conserved F or W. Each record gives: V gene, J gene, D gene, clone size, CDR3 protein, CDR3 DNA. A D gene is named only where the DNA matches it firmly. Size values are once, few and many counts, or a class for expanded clones, and some rows have none.

V gene: TRBV5-4; J gene: TRBJ2-3; D gene: TRBD2; clone size: NA; CDR3 protein: CASSQAGAGDTQYF; CDR3 DNA: TGTGCCAGCAGCCAAGCGGGAGCGGGAGATACGCAGTATTTT
V gene: TRBV4-1; J gene: TRBJ2-1; D gene: NA; clone size: NA; CDR3 protein: CASSHSSLAQFF; CDR3 DNA: TGCGCCAGCAGCCATTCTTCCTTGGCGCAGTTCTTC
V gene: TRBV29-1; J gene: TRBJ1-1; D gene: NA; clone size: NA; CDR3 protein: CSVEDSPGGTEAFF; CDR3 DNA: TGCAGCGTTGAAGATAGTCCGGGGGGCACTGAAGCTTTCTTT
V gene: TRBV7-9; J gene: TRBJ2-7; D gene: NA; clone size: NA; CDR3 protein: CASSLDSSRYEQYF; CDR3 DNA: TGTGCCAGCAGCTTAGATTCTAGCAGATACGAGCAGTACTTC
V gene: TRBV2; J gene: TRBJ2-2; D gene: TRBD1; clone size: once; CDR3 protein: CAILRSRQGWTGELFF; CDR3 DNA: TGTGCCATCTTAAGGTCGAGACAGGGGTGGACCGGGGAGCTGTTTTTT
V gene: TRBV10-2; J gene: TRBJ1-5; D gene: NA; clone size: NA; CDR3 protein: CASSVGGGGNQPQHF; CDR3 DNA: TGCGCCAGCAGTGTCGGGGGGGGCGGCAATCAGCCCCAGCATTTT
V gene: TRBV6-5; J gene: TRBJ1-1; D gene: TRBD1; clone size: NA; CDR3 protein: CASSYSTGAGTEAFF; CDR3 DNA: TGTGCCAGCAGTTACTCGACAGGGGCTGGCACTGAAGCTTTCTTT
V gene: TRBV5-4; J gene: TRBJ2-5; D gene: TRBD2; clone size: NA; CDR3 protein: CASSLWLAERRETQYF; CDR3 DNA: TGTGCCAGCAGCTTGTGGCTAGCGGAGAGGAGAGAGACCCAGTACTTC
V gene: TRBV27; J gene: TRBJ2-3; D gene: NA; clone size: NA; CDR3 protein: CASRITLGTTDTQYF; CDR3 DNA: TGTGCCAGCAGGATTACTTTAGGAACCACAGATACGCAGTATTTT
V gene: TRBV7-3; J gene: TRBJ2-7; D gene: NA; clone size: NA; CDR3 protein: CASSKTSSYEQYF; CDR3 DNA: TGTGCCAGCAGCAAAACTAGCTCCTACGAGCAGTACTTC
V gene: TRBV28; J gene: TRBJ2-7; D gene: NA; clone size: NA; CDR3 protein: CASSQVIGTEAYEQYF; CDR3 DNA: TGTGCCAGCAGTCAAGTGATCGGGACTGAAGCCTACGAGCAGTACTTC
V gene: TRBV19; J gene: TRBJ1-1; D gene: NA; clone size: once; CDR3 protein: CASRDRWTALYTEAFF; CDR3 DNA: TGTGCCAGTAGAGATAGATGGACAGCGCTCTACACTGAAGCTTTCTTT
V gene: TRBV5-1; J gene: TRBJ1-1; D gene: TRBD1; clone size: NA; CDR3 protein: CASSSLVAFGTGEAFF; CDR3 DNA: TGCGCCAGCAGCTCCCTAGTAGCTTTCGGGACAGGGGAAGCTTTCTTT
V gene: TRBV28; J gene: TRBJ2-7; D gene: TRBD2; clone size: NA; CDR3 protein: CASRTGTTAYEQYF; CDR3 DNA: TGTGCCAGCAGGACCGGGACTACAGCCTACGAGCAGTACTTC
V gene: TRBV5-8; J gene: TRBJ1-4; D gene: NA; clone size: once; CDR3 protein: CASSFVDRYLFF; CDR3 DNA: TGTGCCAGCAGCTTCGTCGACAGGTATCTGTTTTTT
V gene: TRBV29-1; J gene: TRBJ1-3; D gene: NA; clone size: once; CDR3 protein: CSGRDGGNTIYF; CDR3 DNA: TGCAGCGGGAGGGACGGAGGAAACACCATATATTTT
V gene: TRBV27; J gene: TRBJ2-7; D gene: NA; clone size: NA; CDR3 protein: CASSLLAASYEQYF; CDR3 DNA: TGTGCCAGCAGTTTATTGGCGGCTTCCTACGAGCAGTACTTC
V gene: TRBV27; J gene: TRBJ2-3; D gene: TRBD1; clone size: NA; CDR3 protein: CASSLSGTGWTDTQYF; CDR3 DNA: TGTGCCAGCAGTTTATCGGGGACAGGGTGGACAGATACGCAGTATTTT
V gene: TRBV7-6; J gene: TRBJ2-1; D gene: TRBD1; clone size: NA; CDR3 protein: CASSPDRDRVLNEQFF; CDR3 DNA: TGTGCCAGCAGCCCAGACCGGGACAGGGTCCTTAATGAGCAGTTCTTC
V gene: TRBV18; J gene: TRBJ2-7; D gene: NA; clone size: NA; CDR3 protein: CASSLTGTRYEQYF; CDR3 DNA: TGTGCCAGCTCACTTACCGGGACCCGCTACGAGCAGTACTTC
V gene: TRBV13; J gene: TRBJ2-1; D gene: NA; clone size: NA; CDR3 protein: CASSLGLFGSYNEQFF; CDR3 DNA: TGTGCCAGCAGCCTAGGACTTTTTGGCTCCTACAATGAGCAGTTCTTC
V gene: TRBV27; J gene: TRBJ1-1; D gene: NA; clone size: once; CDR3 protein: CASGSGSSENTEAFF; CDR3 DNA: TGTGCCAGCGGGTCCGGGTCGAGCGAGAACACTGAAGCTTTCTTT
V gene: TRBV7-9; J gene: TRBJ1-1; D gene: NA; clone size: NA; CDR3 protein: CASSIARTDEAFF; CDR3 DNA: TGTGCCAGCAGCATAGCCCGGACGGATGAAGCTTTCTTT